This passage covers 28 T cell receptor beta chains from one sample sequenced in a study of regulatory T cells in long-lasting Graves disease. HTBI primers from iRepertoire and Arm-PCR of CDR3 regions yielded the TCR beta libraries. TCRdb re-derived calls from the multiplex PCR reads in MiXCR, one entry per CDR3 protein. The table records roughly 400,000 distinct CDR3 sequences, roughly a fifth of them present only once. The time point here: persistent/refractory GD, antithyroid drugs over 5 years with positive TRAb. RNA extracted from PBMCs served as the sequencing template. The sequencing here drew on peripheral blood mononuclear cells (PBMCs), taken when the disease was refractory, from a patient treated with antithyroid drugs. These receptor sequences come from a female donor with Graves disease.

V is TRBV7-9 and J is TRBJ1-2; 7 positions agree with TRBD1. Germline V gene data show CDR1 as SEHNR and CDR2 as FQNEAQ (reference sequence). This CDR3 is built from 16 residues. V trimming: 1 base; J trimming: 5 bases; junction bases outside the gene matches: 10. The DNA of the CDR3 is TGTGCCAGCAGCTTAGGGGGCGTCACAGGGGAGTATGGCTACACCTTC. Encoded protein: CASSLGGVTGEYGYTF.

This clonotype has just a few counts. The CDR3 loop is CAISEPRTPGAVEQYF. CDR3 nucleotide sequence: TGTGCCATCAGTGAGCCACGGACTCCGGGGGCGGTCGAGCAGTACTTC. V and J are TRBV10-3 and TRBJ2-7; TRBD1 or TRBD2 may be the D gene (6 bases each). The germline V gene encodes CDR1 ENHRY and CDR2 SYGVKD. CDR3 length equals 16 residues. Trimming took 2 bases from V and 6 from J, leaving 20 bases between them.

Only a few counts were recorded for this clonotype. CDR3 sequence: CASTPRGQGGNQPQHF. The CDR3 DNA reads as TGTGCCAGCACCCCTCGGGGGCAGGGTGGCAATCAGCCCCAGCATTTT. V gene TRBV6-1 combines with J gene TRBJ1-5; weak D call: TRBD1 (6 bases). The CDR3 totals 16 residues. CDR1 is MNHNS, CDR2 SASEGT, per germline. The V and J ends lost 7 bases and 2 bases respectively, with 18 bases between them.

This clonotype was counted many times. V gene TRBV6-5 combines with J gene TRBJ2-7; 9 positions agree with TRBD2. Germline CDR1 reads MNHEY; CDR2 reads SVGAGI. The V segment lost 0 bases and the J segment 2 bases; nucleotides outside the gene matches: 5. The CDR3 loop spans 16 amino acids. The DNA of the CDR3 is TGTGCCAGCAGTTACTCCCTGGCTAGCGGGACCTACGAGCAGTACTTC. Its translation: CASSYSLASGTYEQYF.

This clonotype was seen at least ten times. The rearrangement uses TRBV24-1 and TRBJ2-2; weak D call: TRBD1 (6 bases). V gave up 3 bases and J gave up 4 bases, with 11 bases separating them. The CDR3 contains 15 residues. The germline CDR1 and CDR2 sequences are KGHDR and SFDVKD. CDR3 sequence reads: CATSDNDRFTGELFF. DNA for the CDR3: TGTGCCACCAGTGATAACGACAGGTTCACCGGGGAGCTGTTTTTT.

This clonotype was detected ten times or more. The V gene is TRBV11-2, the J gene TRBJ2-2; D remains unclear. Trimming pared 2 bases from V and 3 bases from J, leaving 7 bases between. Germline values: CDR1 SGHAT, CDR2 FQNNGV. CDR3 length: 14 amino acids. CDR3 bases: TGTGCCAGCAGCTTACAGGTGGACACCGGGGAGCTGTTTTTT. Translating it yields CASSLQVDTGELFF. Full variable domain (outside the CDR3, taken from reference TRBV11-2 and TRBJ2-2): EAGVAQSPRYKIIEKRQSVAFWCNPISGHATLYWYQQILGQGPKLLIQFQNNGVVDDSQLPKDRFSAERLKGVDSTLKIQPAKLEDSAVYLCASSLQVDTGELFFGEGSRLTVL.

This chain joins TRBV11-2 and TRBJ2-3; 8 nucleotides align to TRBD2. CDR1 and CDR2 (germline): SGHAT, FQNNGV. J gave up 1 base and V 6 bases, and 9 bases lay outside the gene matches. The CDR3 covers 16 residues. The DNA of the CDR3 is TGTGCCAGCAGTGCCTTTGAGGGACTAGGCACAGATACGCAGTATTTT. Protein: CASSAFEGLGTDTQYF.

This clonotype was seen more than once but under ten times. The chain employs TRBV10-3 and TRBJ2-2, with D uncertain. Trimming shortened V by 5 bases and J by 8 bases, and 9 bases separated the two germline ends. From germline, CDR1 is ENHRY and CDR2 SYGVKD. CDR3 length equals 12 residues. CDR3 coding DNA: TGTGCCATCAGTCCCGCCGTAGGGGAGCTGTTTTTT. Translation gives CAISPAVGELFF.

This clonotype was picked up a small number of times. The chain uses TRBV6-1 and TRBJ2-3; 7 positions match TRBD2. CDR3 length equals 14 residues. Trimming removed 6 bases from V and 5 bases from J; junction bases left unmatched: 8. Germline CDR1 and CDR2: MNHNS and SASEGT. In DNA form, the CDR3 reads TGTGCCAGCAGAAAGAGCGGGATGGTAGATACGCAGTATTTT. Protein product: CASRKSGMVDTQYF.

The chain carries TRBV3-1 and TRBJ2-1; 9 nucleotides match TRBD2. The CDR3 sequence is 16 residues long. Germline loops: CDR1 LGHDT, CDR2 YNNKEL (reference sequence). Unmatched junction bases numbered 7, after V lost 1 base and J lost 6 bases. The CDR3 reads CASSQAGTSPGNEQFF. The CDR3 DNA reads TGTGCCAGCAGCCAAGCCGGGACTAGCCCCGGCAATGAGCAGTTCTTC.

This clonotype has a count of ten or more. This sequence joins TRBV3-1 and TRBJ1-2, with 7 bases fitting TRBD1. Germline lookup yields CDR1 LGHDT and CDR2 YNNKEL (reference sequence). This CDR3 has 15 amino acids. The trim removed 1 base at V and 2 bases at J, leaving 4 bases unmatched. CDR3 protein: CASSQVGQSNYGYTF. Written as DNA, the CDR3 is TGTGCCAGCAGCCAAGTGGGACAGTCGAACTATGGCTACACCTTC.

The sample holds a few counts of this clonotype. The rearrangement joins TRBV7-9 to TRBJ2-5; D gene unclear. Germline CDR1 is SEHNR and CDR2 is FQNEAQ (reference sequence). Trimming took 7 bases from V and 5 from J, leaving 14 bases between them. The CDR3 is made up of 13 amino acids. This CDR3 is CASTLRLGETQYF. CDR3 in DNA: TGTGCCAGCACCCTAAGACTTGGGGAGACCCAGTACTTC.

This clonotype was observed at least ten times. The chain links TRBV6-5 to TRBJ2-1; 13 bases agree with TRBD2. Looked up from germline, CDR1 is MNHEY and CDR2 is SVGAGI. The trim removed 0 bases at V and 9 bases at J, leaving 5 bases unmatched. The CDR3 has 16 amino acids. The CDR3 nucleotides read TGTGCCAGCAGTTACTCCGGACTAGCGGGAGTATCTGAGCAGTTCTTC. Its translation is CASSYSGLAGVSEQFF.

In this sample, this clonotype turned up a few times. DNA of the CDR3: TGCAGTGCAGATGACAGGGTGAGCTCCTACGAGCAGTACTTC. It is translated as CSADDRVSSYEQYF. The chain uses TRBV20-1 and TRBJ2-7, with 7 bases fitting TRBD1. After removal of 6 bases from V and 0 bases from J, the junction contained 8 bases not matched to a gene. Germline V lookup: CDR1 DFQATT, CDR2 SNEGSKA (reference sequence). The CDR3 extends over 14 amino acids.

The rearrangement joins TRBV28 to TRBJ1-2, with D possibly being TRBD1 (5 bases). Trimming removed 3 bases from V and 2 bases from J, with 13 bases in between. CDR1 and CDR2 from the germline V gene are MDHEN and SYDVKM. The CDR3 has 15 residues. The CDR3 spells CASSFGPTVNYGYTF. The CDR3 DNA sequence: TGTGCCAGCAGTTTCGGCCCGACAGTGAACTATGGCTACACCTTC.

This clonotype was seen ten or more times. The gene calls are TRBV15 and TRBJ1-2; D gene uncertain. The CDR3 runs to 16 residues. V gave up 0 bases and J gave up 5 bases, with 16 bases separating them. The V gene's germline CDR1 is LNHNV and CDR2 YYDKDF (reference sequence). CDR3 coding DNA: TGTGCCACCAGCAGAGATATCCGGGTGGAGGGTTATGGCTACACCTTC. Translating gives CATSRDIRVEGYGYTF.

This clonotype was observed at least ten times. The rearrangement uses TRBV28 and TRBJ1-2; unclear D gene. The CDR3 consists of 13 residues. Germline assignment: CDR1 MDHEN and CDR2 SYDVKM. V lost 3 bases, J lost 6 bases, and 11 bases lay in between. This CDR3 is CASSLFAGHGYTF. The CDR3 DNA reads as TGTGCCAGCAGTTTGTTTGCCGGTCATGGCTACACCTTC.

This chain joins TRBV20-1 and TRBJ1-2; tentative D call: TRBD1 (5 bases). The CDR3 is made up of 12 amino acids. V lost 6 bases and J 8 bases, leaving 16 bases between the germline ends. CDR1 and CDR2 (germline): DFQATT, SNEGSKA (reference sequence). The CDR3 DNA sequence: TGCAGTGCCAAGCCGGGACTATACGGCTACACCTTC. It translates to CSAKPGLYGYTF.

The rearrangement links TRBV20-1 to TRBJ1-1; the match to TRBD1 covers 12 bases. CDR3 size: 13 residues. CDR1 and CDR2 from the germline V gene are DFQATT and SNEGSKA (reference sequence). Losses at the gene ends were 7 bases for V and 10 bases for J; bases not matched to a gene: 10. CDR3 region: CSVRDRGLDGAFF. The CDR3 nucleotides are TGCAGTGTCCGGGACAGGGGGCTAGATGGAGCTTTCTTT.

This clonotype was observed a handful of times. The chain carries TRBV10-3 and TRBJ2-7; 10 bases fit TRBD2. This CDR3 spans 17 amino acids. Trimming at V came to 3 bases and at J to 3 bases, leaving 11 bases not matched to a gene. Germline values: CDR1 ENHRY, CDR2 SYGVKD. Written as DNA, the CDR3 is TGTGCCATCAGTGACGGTGCTAGCGGGAGTAGAGGCTACGAGCAGTACTTC. Translation gives CAISDGASGSRGYEQYF.

This clonotype was detected only a few times. This sequence may be a read error, since a much larger clone differs from it by one base. The genes are TRBV12-3 or TRBV12-4 and TRBJ1-1, with 9 bases aligning to TRBD1. The CDR3 has 15 residues. The CDR3 spells CANSLDRGGETEAFF. The DNA for the CDR3 is TGTGCCAACAGTTTGGACAGGGGAGGAGAGACTGAAGCTTTCTTT.

This clonotype was counted many times. The V gene is TRBV28, the J gene TRBJ1-2, with 10 bases identical to TRBD1. V trimming: 8 bases; J trimming: 8 bases; junction bases outside the gene matches: 5. Germline V lookup: CDR1 MDHEN, CDR2 SYDVKM. The CDR3 is 12 residues long. The CDR3 DNA sequence: TGTGCCAGCTCCGGGACAGGGGAGGGCTACACCTTC. Its translation is CASSGTGEGYTF.

This clonotype was found a few times. For the CDR3, the DNA is TGTGCCAGCAGCGGGATTGTTCGTGGCGACTATGGCTACACCTTC. Protein sequence: CASSGIVRGDYGYTF. This chain uses TRBV5-4 with TRBJ1-2; D remains unclear. CDR1 SGHNT and CDR2 YYREEE come from the germline V gene (reference sequence). The CDR3 spans 15 residues. Trimming cost V 4 bases and J 3 bases, with 16 bases left between them.

This clonotype was seen a few times. The rearrangement joins TRBV3-1 to TRBJ1-4; maybe TRBD1 (6 bases). Between the trimmed V and J ends, which lost 4 bases and 5 bases, there was a span of 20 bases. The CDR3 covers 17 residues. Germline lookup yields CDR1 LGHDT and CDR2 YNNKEL (reference sequence). This CDR3 reads CASSRRRPGQYNEKLFF. The CDR3 DNA sequence: TGTGCCAGCAGCCGTAGAAGGCCCGGACAGTACAATGAAAAACTGTTTTTT. Full variable domain (missing parts from reference TRBV3-1 and TRBJ1-4): DTAVSQTPKYLVTQMGNDKSIKCEQNLGHDTMYWYKQDSKKFLKIMFSYNNKELIINETVPNRFSPKSPDKAHLNLHINSLELGDSAVYFCASSRRRPGQYNEKLFFGSGTQLSVL.

The sample holds many counts of this clonotype. The chain employs TRBV20-1 and TRBJ1-6; D perhaps matches TRBD1 (5 bases). The germline gives CDR1 DFQATT, CDR2 SNEGSKA (reference sequence). V shed 5 bases and J shed 1 base, with 15 bases lying between them. CDR3 length equals 16 residues. CDR3 loop: CSAEGRERSYNSPLHF. In DNA form, the CDR3 reads TGCAGTGCTGAGGGGAGGGAACGGTCCTATAATTCACCCCTCCACTTT.

Details on this clonotype: The missing conserved phenylalanine or tryptophan at the end of this CDR3 makes a read error likely. The chain carries TRBV18 and TRBJ2-4; D is ambiguous. Germline V gene sequence: CDR1 KGHSH, CDR2 LQKENI. The V end was cut by 3 bases, the J end by 8 bases, with 8 bases between. The CDR3 contains 12 residues. In DNA form, the CDR3 reads TGTGCCAGCTCACCTTTCGCCGACATTCAGTACTAC. It specifies CASSPFADIQYY.

The table lists this clonotype with a few counts. The chain carries TRBV2 and TRBJ2-3; TRBD2 is a possible D gene (5 bases). The germline V gene encodes CDR1 SNHLY and CDR2 FYNNEI. Trimming took off 6 bases at V and 2 bases at J, with 18 bases between the two ends. CDR3 size: 16 residues. DNA for the CDR3: TGTGCCAGCAGCCCCCCCCAGAGCGGCTTCACAGATACGCAGTATTTT. It encodes CASSPPQSGFTDTQYF. The entire variable domain, with the rest obtained from reference TRBV2 and TRBJ2-3, is as follows: EPEVTQTPSHQVTQMGQEVILRCVPISNHLYFYWYRQILGQKVEFLVSFYNNEISEKSEIFDDQFSVERPDGSNFTLKIRSTKLEDSAMYFCASSPPQSGFTDTQYFGPGTRLTVL.

This clonotype was counted at least ten times. The V gene is TRBV28, the J gene TRBJ2-3; D tentatively fits TRBD1 or TRBD2 (6 bases each). In germline, CDR1 is MDHEN, CDR2 SYDVKM. The germline V and J ends were trimmed by 10 bases and 6 bases, with 20 bases remaining between them. The CDR3 is 14 residues long. CDR3 protein: CAITPGGEGDTQYF. The CDR3 region has the DNA TGTGCCATCACCCCCGGGGGCGAAGGGGATACGCAGTATTTT.